A selection of T cell receptor beta chains follows, all from one sample in a study of PD-1 blockade in classical Hodgkin lymphoma. Generated by immunoSEQ multiplex PCR, the TCRdb table keeps only in-frame clones and is missing some. The sample yields tens of thousands of clones, 73% seen once. The material was peripheral blood mononuclear cells (PBMCs), obtained before the second cycle of nivolumab. These receptors were obtained from a human donor with classical Hodgkin lymphoma. The CDR3 runs from the conserved cysteine through the conserved F or W. D genes are given only for firm matches. Clone size, where shown, is once, few, many, or a class for clones that have expanded.

CDR3aa: CASRYLYGTYEQYF; CDR3nt: TGTGCCAGCAGATATCTCTATGGGACCTACGAGCAGTACTTC; abundance: few; d_gene: .; v_gene: TRBV6-1; j_gene: TRBJ2-7
CDR3aa: CSVVGGRQETQYF; CDR3nt: TGCAGCGTTGTCGGCGGGAGGCAAGAGACCCAGTACTTC; abundance: many; d_gene: TRBD2; v_gene: TRBV29-1; j_gene: TRBJ2-5
CDR3aa: CASTLGTGGRNYGYTF; CDR3nt: TGCGCCAGCACCCTAGGGACAGGGGGAAGAAACTATGGCTACACCTTC; abundance: few; d_gene: TRBD1; v_gene: TRBV4-1; j_gene: TRBJ1-2
CDR3aa: CASSTGRAASNTEAFF; CDR3nt: TGTGCCAGCAGTACCGGACGAGCGGCCTCGAACACTGAAGCTTTCTTT; abundance: .; d_gene: .; v_gene: TRBV6-6; j_gene: TRBJ1-1
CDR3aa: CASSLGGSAYNEQFF; CDR3nt: TGTGCCAGCAGCTTAGGAGGGAGCGCCTACAATGAGCAGTTCTTC; abundance: .; d_gene: .; v_gene: TRBV7-9; j_gene: TRBJ2-1
CDR3aa: CAISESNARFRGGQPQHF; CDR3nt: TGTGCCATCAGTGAGTCGAACGCCCGGTTCAGGGGCGGTCAGCCCCAGCATTTT; abundance: .; d_gene: .; v_gene: TRBV10-3; j_gene: TRBJ1-5
CDR3aa: CASSTNRGNQPQHF; CDR3nt: TGTGCCAGCAGTACTAACAGGGGCAATCAGCCCCAGCATTTT; abundance: .; d_gene: .; v_gene: TRBV27; j_gene: TRBJ1-5
CDR3aa: CASSRVLTGIGTDTQYF; CDR3nt: TGCGCCAGCAGCCGAGTTCTTACGGGAATTGGTACAGATACGCAGTATTTT; abundance: few; d_gene: .; v_gene: TRBV4-1; j_gene: TRBJ2-3
CDR3aa: CASSVRQGGYYGYTF; CDR3nt: TGTGCCAGCAGCGTCCGACAGGGAGGCTACTATGGCTACACCTTC; abundance: .; d_gene: TRBD1; v_gene: TRBV9; j_gene: TRBJ1-2
CDR3aa: CASSRDRGNYGYTF; CDR3nt: TGTGCCAGCAGTCGGGACAGGGGCAACTATGGCTACACCTTC; abundance: few; d_gene: TRBD1; v_gene: TRBV27; j_gene: TRBJ1-2
CDR3aa: CASRLLGQLQETQYF; CDR3nt: TGTGCCAGCAGACTACTGGGACAGCTACAAGAGACCCAGTACTTC; abundance: few; d_gene: TRBD1; v_gene: TRBV6-5; j_gene: TRBJ2-5
CDR3aa: CAWSALMNYEQYF; CDR3nt: TGTGCCTGGAGTGCACTTATGAACTACGAGCAGTACTTC; abundance: few; d_gene: .; v_gene: TRBV30; j_gene: TRBJ2-7
CDR3aa: CASSVVRTGVPNAFF; CDR3nt: TGTGCCAGCAGCGTAGTCCGGACGGGGGTTCCCAATGCTTTCTTT; abundance: .; d_gene: .; v_gene: TRBV9; j_gene: TRBJ1-1
CDR3aa: CASSSYTTGELFF; CDR3nt: TGTGCCAGCAGTTCCTACACTACCGGGGAGCTGTTTTTT; abundance: .; d_gene: .; v_gene: TRBV28; j_gene: TRBJ2-2
CDR3aa: CASSWGSGRGNEQFF; CDR3nt: TGTGCCAGCAGCTGGGGTAGTGGGAGGGGCAATGAGCAGTTCTTC; abundance: .; d_gene: TRBD2; v_gene: TRBV7-3; j_gene: TRBJ2-1
CDR3aa: CASSPQAGFNQPQHF; CDR3nt: TGTGCCAGCAGCCCCCAAGCAGGTTTCAATCAGCCCCAGCATTTT; abundance: .; d_gene: .; v_gene: TRBV7-3; j_gene: TRBJ1-5
CDR3aa: CASSLALVGLKEFF; CDR3nt: TGTGCCAGCAGCTTGGCTCTTGTGGGACTTAAAGAGTTCTTC; abundance: once; d_gene: .; v_gene: TRBV5-6; j_gene: TRBJ2-1
CDR3aa: CASSVGLGTGYSGNTIYF; CDR3nt: TGTGCCAGCAGCGTAGGGCTGGGGACAGGATACTCTGGAAACACCATATATTTT; abundance: .; d_gene: TRBD1; v_gene: TRBV9; j_gene: TRBJ1-3
CDR3aa: CASSLTRASASEQYF; CDR3nt: TGTGCCAGCAGTTTAACGAGGGCCTCGGCCTCCGAGCAGTACTTC; abundance: .; d_gene: .; v_gene: TRBV27; j_gene: TRBJ2-7
CDR3aa: CASSLASNYGYTF; CDR3nt: TGCGCCAGCAGCTTGGCCAGTAACTATGGCTACACCTTC; abundance: .; d_gene: .; v_gene: TRBV5-1; j_gene: TRBJ1-2
CDR3aa: CASSQLPGVGEQYF; CDR3nt: TGTGCCAGCAGCCAACTCCCGGGGGTCGGGGAGCAGTACTTC; abundance: .; d_gene: .; v_gene: TRBV7-6; j_gene: TRBJ2-7
CDR3aa: CASTFGYNEQFF; CDR3nt: TGTGCCAGCACCTTTGGGTACAATGAGCAGTTCTTC; abundance: .; d_gene: .; v_gene: TRBV5-6; j_gene: TRBJ2-1